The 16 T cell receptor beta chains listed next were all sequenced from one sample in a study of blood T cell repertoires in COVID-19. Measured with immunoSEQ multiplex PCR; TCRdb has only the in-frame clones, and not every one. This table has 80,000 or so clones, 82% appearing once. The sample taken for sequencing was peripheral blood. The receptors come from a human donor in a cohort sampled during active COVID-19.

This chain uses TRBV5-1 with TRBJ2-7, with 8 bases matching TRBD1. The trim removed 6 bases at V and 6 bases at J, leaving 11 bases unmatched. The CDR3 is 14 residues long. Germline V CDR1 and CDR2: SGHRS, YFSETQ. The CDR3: CASNPGQGSGEQYF. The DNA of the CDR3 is TGCGCCAGCAACCCCGGACAGGGTAGCGGCGAGCAGTACTTC.

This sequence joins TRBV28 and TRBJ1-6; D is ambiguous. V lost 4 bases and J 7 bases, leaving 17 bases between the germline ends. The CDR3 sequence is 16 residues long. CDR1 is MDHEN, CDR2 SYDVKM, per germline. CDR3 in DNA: TGTGCCAGCAGTTGGGCAGTCGGGGTGACCAATTCACCCCTCCACTTT. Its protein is CASSWAVGVTNSPLHF.

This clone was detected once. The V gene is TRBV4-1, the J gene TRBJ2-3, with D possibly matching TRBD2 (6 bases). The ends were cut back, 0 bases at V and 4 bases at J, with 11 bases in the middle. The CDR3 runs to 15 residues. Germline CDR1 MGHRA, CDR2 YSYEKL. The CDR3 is CASSQDLALADTQYF. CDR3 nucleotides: TGCGCCAGCAGCCAAGATCTAGCGTTGGCAGATACGCAGTATTTT.

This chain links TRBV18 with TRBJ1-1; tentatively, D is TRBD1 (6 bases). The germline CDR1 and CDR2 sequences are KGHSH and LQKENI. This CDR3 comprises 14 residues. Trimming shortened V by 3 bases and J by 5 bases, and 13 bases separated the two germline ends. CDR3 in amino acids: CASSPAQGRTEAFF. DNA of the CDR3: TGTGCCAGCTCACCGGCACAGGGTAGGACTGAAGCTTTCTTT. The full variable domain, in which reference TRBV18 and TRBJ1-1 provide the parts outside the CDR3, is NAGVMQNPRHLVRRRGQEARLRCSPMKGHSHVYWYRQLPEEGLKFMVYLQKENIIDESGMPKERFSAEFPKEGPSILRIQQVVRGDSAAYFCASSPAQGRTEAFFGQGTRLTVV.

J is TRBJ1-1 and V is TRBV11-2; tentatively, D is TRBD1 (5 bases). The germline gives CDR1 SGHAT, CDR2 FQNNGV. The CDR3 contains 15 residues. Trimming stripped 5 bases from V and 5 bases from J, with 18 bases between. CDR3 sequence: CASSLMSGGGTEAFF. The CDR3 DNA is TGTGCCAGCAGCCTCATGTCAGGCGGGGGTACTGAAGCTTTCTTT. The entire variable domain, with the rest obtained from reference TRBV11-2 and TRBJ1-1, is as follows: EAGVAQSPRYKIIEKRQSVAFWCNPISGHATLYWYQQILGQGPKLLIQFQNNGVVDDSQLPKDRFSAERLKGVDSTLKIQPAKLEDSAVYLCASSLMSGGGTEAFFGQGTRLTVV.

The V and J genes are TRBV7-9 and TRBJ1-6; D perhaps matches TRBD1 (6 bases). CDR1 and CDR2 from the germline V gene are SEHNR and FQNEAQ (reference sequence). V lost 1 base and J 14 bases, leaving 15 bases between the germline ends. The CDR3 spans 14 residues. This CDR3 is CASSLGGRGQSLHF. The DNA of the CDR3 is TGTGCCAGCAGCTTAGGGGGACGTGGACAGTCCCTCCACTTT.

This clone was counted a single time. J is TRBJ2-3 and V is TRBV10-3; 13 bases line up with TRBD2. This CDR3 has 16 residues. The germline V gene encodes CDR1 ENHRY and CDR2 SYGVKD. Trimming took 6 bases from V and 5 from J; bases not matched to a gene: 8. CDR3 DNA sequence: TGTGCCATCAGGGACACTAGCGGGGGGGCTATAGATACGCAGTATTTT. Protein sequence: CAIRDTSGGAIDTQYF.

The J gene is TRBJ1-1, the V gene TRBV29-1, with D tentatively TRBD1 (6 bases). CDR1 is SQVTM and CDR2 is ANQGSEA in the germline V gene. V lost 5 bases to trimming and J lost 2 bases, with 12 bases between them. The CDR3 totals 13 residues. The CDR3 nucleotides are TGCAGCGTTATAGACAGGAAAAACACTGAAGCTTTCTTT. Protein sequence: CSVIDRKNTEAFF.

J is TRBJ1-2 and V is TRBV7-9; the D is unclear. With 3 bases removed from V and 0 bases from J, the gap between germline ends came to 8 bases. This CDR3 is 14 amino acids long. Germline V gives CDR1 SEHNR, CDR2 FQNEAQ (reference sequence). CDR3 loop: CASSLRGANYGYTF. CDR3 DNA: TGTGCCAGCAGCTTGAGAGGAGCTAACTATGGCTACACCTTC.

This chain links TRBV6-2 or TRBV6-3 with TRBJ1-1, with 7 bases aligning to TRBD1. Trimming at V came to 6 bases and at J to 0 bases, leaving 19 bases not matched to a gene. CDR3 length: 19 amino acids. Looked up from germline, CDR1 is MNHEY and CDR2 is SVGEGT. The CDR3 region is CASSSRDSHIVGMNTEAFF. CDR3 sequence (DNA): TGTGCCAGCAGCAGCCGGGACAGCCATATAGTCGGCATGAACACTGAAGCTTTCTTT.

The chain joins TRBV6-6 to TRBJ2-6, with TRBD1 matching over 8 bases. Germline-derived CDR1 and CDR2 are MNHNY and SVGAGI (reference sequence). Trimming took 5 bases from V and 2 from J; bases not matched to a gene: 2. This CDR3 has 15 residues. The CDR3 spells CASSPTGAGANVLTF. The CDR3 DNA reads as TGTGCCAGCAGTCCGACAGGGGCTGGGGCCAACGTCCTGACTTTC.

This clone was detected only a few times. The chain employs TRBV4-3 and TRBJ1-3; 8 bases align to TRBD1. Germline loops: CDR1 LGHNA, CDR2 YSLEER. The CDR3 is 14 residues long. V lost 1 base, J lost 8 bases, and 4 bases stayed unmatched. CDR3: CASSQGAQGDTIYF. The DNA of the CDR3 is TGCGCCAGCAGCCAAGGGGCACAGGGGGACACCATATATTTT.

CDR3 nucleotide sequence: TGTGCCACCGCAGCGAGCGCGGGAAATTCACCCCTCCACTTT. Translated: CATAASAGNSPLHF. The chain couples TRBV7-6 to TRBJ1-6; D is unresolved. CDR3 length: 14 residues. V lost 10 bases and J 7 bases, leaving 17 bases between the germline ends. Germline CDR1 and CDR2: SGHVS and FNYEAQ.

This chain's CDR3 is CASSPQMTGGSSEAFF. DNA for the CDR3: TGTGCCAGCTCACCCCAAATGACAGGTGGGTCTTCTGAAGCTTTCTTT. The chain couples TRBV18 to TRBJ1-1, with D perhaps matching TRBD1 (6 bases). The germline V gene encodes CDR1 KGHSH and CDR2 LQKENI. This CDR3 has 16 amino acids. Trimming took 3 bases from V and 6 from J, leaving 20 bases between them.

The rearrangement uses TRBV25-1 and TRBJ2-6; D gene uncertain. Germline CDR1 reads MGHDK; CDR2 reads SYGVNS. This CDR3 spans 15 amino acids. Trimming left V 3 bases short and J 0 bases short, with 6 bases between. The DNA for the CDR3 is TGTGCCAGCAGTGAGCGGATCTCTGGGGCCAACGTCCTGACTTTC. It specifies CASSERISGANVLTF.

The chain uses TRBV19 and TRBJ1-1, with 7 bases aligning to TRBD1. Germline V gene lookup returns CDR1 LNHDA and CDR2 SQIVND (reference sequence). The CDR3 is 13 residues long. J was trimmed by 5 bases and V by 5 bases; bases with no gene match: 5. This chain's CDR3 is CASSYYRGTEAFF. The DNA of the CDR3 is TGTGCCAGTAGTTACTACAGGGGAACTGAAGCTTTCTTT.